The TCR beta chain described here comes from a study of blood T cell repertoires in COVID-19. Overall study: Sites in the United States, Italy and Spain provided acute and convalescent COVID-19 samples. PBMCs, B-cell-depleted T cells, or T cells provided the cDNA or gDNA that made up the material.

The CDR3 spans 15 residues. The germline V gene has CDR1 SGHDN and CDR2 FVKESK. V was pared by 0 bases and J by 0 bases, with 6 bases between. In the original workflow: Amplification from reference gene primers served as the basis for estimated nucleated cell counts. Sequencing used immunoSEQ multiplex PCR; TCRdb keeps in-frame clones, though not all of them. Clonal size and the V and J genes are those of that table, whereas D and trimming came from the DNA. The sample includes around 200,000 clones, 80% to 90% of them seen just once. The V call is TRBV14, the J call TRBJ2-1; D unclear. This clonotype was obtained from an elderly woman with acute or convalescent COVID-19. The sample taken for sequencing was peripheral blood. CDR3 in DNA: TGTGCCAGCAGCCAAGATCTAAACTCCTACAATGAGCAGTTCTTC. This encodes CASSQDLNSYNEQFF.